This T cell receptor (beta chain) was profiled in a study of T cells in Graves' hyperthyroidism and ophthalmopathy. Study conclusions and caveats: The model predicted ophthalmopathy a median roughly six months before onset.

Ten or more counts support this clonotype. What it binds is not known. This CDR3 is built from 15 residues. Trimming shortened V by 5 bases and J by 5 bases, and 18 bases separated the two germline ends. Per germline, CDR1 SGHAT and CDR2 FQNNGV. Using 9.5 to 10 ml of fresh peripheral blood, PBMCs were prepared. The investigators amplified TCR beta CDR3 regions from RNA transcripts. HTBI primers were the set used in a first-round RT-PCR of the TCR CDR3. TCRdb re-derived calls from the multiplex PCR reads in MiXCR, one entry per CDR3 protein. The sample records about 700,000 distinct CDR3 sequences, around 15% being singletons.

Sequencing input: blood. The genes are TRBV11-2 and TRBJ2-5, with D perhaps TRBD1 or TRBD2 (5 bases each). This TCR derives from a woman between 18 and 29 years old with Graves' hyperthyroidism. The CDR3 DNA reads as TGTGCCAGCAGCGTGGGACCTCAGTCCCGGGAGACCCAGTACTTC. Translating it yields CASSVGPQSRETQYF.